Listed below are T cell receptor beta chains from one sample, sequenced in a study of blood T cell repertoires in COVID-19. Libraries were prepared by immunoSEQ multiplex PCR; TCRdb keeps only in-frame clonotypes and omits some of them. The sample has tens of thousands of clones, roughly 93% seen once. What was sequenced was peripheral blood. Receptors originate from a human donor in a cohort sampled during active COVID-19. The CDR3 runs from the conserved cysteine through the conserved F or W.

J: TRBJ2-7; V: TRBV11-3; CDR3: CASSHSRSSEQYF
J: TRBJ2-7; V: TRBV19; CDR3: CASSIGASRTYEQYF
J: TRBJ2-5; V: TRBV11-3; CDR3: CASSTGTSGNQETQYF
J: TRBJ2-7; V: TRBV7-5; CDR3: CVRSLAPLAAYEQYF
J: TRBJ1-1; V: TRBV9; CDR3: CASSVGGQANTEAFF
J: TRBJ2-1; V: TRBV7-2; CDR3: CASSPNNNLNEQFF
J: TRBJ2-3; V: TRBV28; CDR3: CASSLVRADTQYF
J: TRBJ2-3; V: TRBV19; CDR3: CASSSRTHRPGTSGNTDTQYF
J: TRBJ2-7; V: TRBV5-4; CDR3: CARESGDSAYF
J: TRBJ2-1; V: TRBV7-2; CDR3: CASSLGTGGSYNEQFF
J: TRBJ2-5; V: TRBV7-3; CDR3: CASSSRGGETQYF
J: TRBJ2-3; V: TRBV29-1; CDR3: CSASGASGNTDTQYF
J: TRBJ1-1; V: TRBV9; CDR3: CASSAGQGVSGTEAFF
J: TRBJ2-1; V: TRBV6-6; CDR3: CASSYSRVYNEQFF
J: TRBJ2-7; V: TRBV3-1/TRBV3-2; CDR3: CASSRGGPGEQYF
J: TRBJ2-5; V: TRBV7-9; CDR3: CASSRDRGGETQYF
J: TRBJ2-3; V: TRBV7-2; CDR3: CASSSGASTDTQYF
J: TRBJ1-1; V: TRBV6-5; CDR3: CASSSPPGQGRTEAFF
J: TRBJ1-2; V: TRBV28; CDR3: CASSPSDRGQNYGYTF
J: TRBJ2-2; V: TRBV3-1/TRBV3-2; CDR3: CASSLTSANTGELFF
J: TRBJ2-7; V: TRBV6-5; CDR3: CASSKNRDSSYEQYF
J: TRBJ2-7; V: TRBV27; CDR3: CASPSSSRPRGGQYF
J: TRBJ2-1; V: TRBV4-1; CDR3: CASSQDPSGSLQSYNEQFF
J: TRBJ2-1; V: TRBV5-8; CDR3: CASSPGYNEQFF
J: TRBJ2-2; V: TRBV2; CDR3: CASSETDTLSGGELFF
J: TRBJ2-1; V: TRBV5-1; CDR3: CASSSGTSGIEQFF
J: TRBJ2-1; V: TRBV11-2; CDR3: CASSLMKIAGGPSEQFF
J: TRBJ2-1; V: TRBV4-3; CDR3: CASSQDKGLAVEQFF
J: TRBJ1-2; V: TRBV2; CDR3: CASRSDRLKNYGYTF
J: TRBJ1-1; V: TRBV4-3; CDR3: CASSPQPAPTWAFF
J: TRBJ2-7; V: TRBV24-1; CDR3: CATSDLTSGGSPGEQYF
J: TRBJ2-1; V: TRBV5-1; CDR3: CASSLKGREREQFF
J: TRBJ2-5; V: TRBV4-3; CDR3: CASSPGPGTSQETQYF
J: TRBJ2-1; V: TRBV25-1; CDR3: CASSGPSGEKYNEQFF
J: TRBJ2-5; V: TRBV10-3; CDR3: CAIAGVEQETQYF
J: TRBJ2-5; V: TRBV6-5; CDR3: CASSYSLAERETQYF
J: TRBJ1-2; V: TRBV6-5; CDR3: CASRTTTEYGYTF
J: TRBJ2-3; V: TRBV5-4; CDR3: CASSPITSGFSTDTQYF
J: TRBJ1-1; V: TRBV2; CDR3: CASTIDIPMNTEAFF
J: TRBJ2-3; V: TRBV7-9; CDR3: CASSSSGTDTQYF
J: TRBJ1-6; V: TRBV5-4; CDR3: CASSLEQGAFGSPLHF
J: TRBJ2-5; V: TRBV11-2; CDR3: CASSSYPVLAGEETQYF
J: TRBJ2-5; V: TRBV19; CDR3: CASRDLALETQYF
J: TRBJ2-5; V: TRBV19; CDR3: CASSTGGGLGAQYF
J: TRBJ1-3; V: TRBV28; CDR3: CASGPTVNTIYF
J: TRBJ2-3; V: TRBV29-1; CDR3: CSVEGRVGPDTQYF
J: TRBJ2-1; V: TRBV28; CDR3: CASSSPMRAVNEQFF